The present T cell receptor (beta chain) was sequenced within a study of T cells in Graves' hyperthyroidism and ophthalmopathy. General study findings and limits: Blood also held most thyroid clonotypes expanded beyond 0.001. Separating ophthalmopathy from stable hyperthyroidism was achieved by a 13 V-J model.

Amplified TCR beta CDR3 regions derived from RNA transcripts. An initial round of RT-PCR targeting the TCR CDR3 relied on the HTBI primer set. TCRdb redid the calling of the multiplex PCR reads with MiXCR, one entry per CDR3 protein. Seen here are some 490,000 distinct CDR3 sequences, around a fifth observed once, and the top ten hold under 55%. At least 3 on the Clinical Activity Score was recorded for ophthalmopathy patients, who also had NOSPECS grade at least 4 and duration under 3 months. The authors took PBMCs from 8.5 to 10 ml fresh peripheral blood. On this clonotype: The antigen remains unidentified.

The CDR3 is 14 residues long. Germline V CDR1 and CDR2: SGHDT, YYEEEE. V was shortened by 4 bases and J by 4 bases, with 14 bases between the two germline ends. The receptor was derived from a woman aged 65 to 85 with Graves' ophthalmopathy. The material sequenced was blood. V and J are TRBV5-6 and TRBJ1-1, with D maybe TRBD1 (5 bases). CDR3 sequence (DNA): TGTGCCAGCAGCCCGGGGCGGCGGGCCACTGAAGCTTTCTTT. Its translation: CASSPGRRATEAFF.